Below are 11 T cell receptor beta chains sequenced from a single sample in a study of OX40 agonist ivuxolimab in advanced cancers. This table comes from immunoSEQ multiplex PCR, and its TCRdb copy is limited to in-frame clones, with some not included. The sample consists of tens of thousands of clones, 70% to 90% of them appearing once. The starting material was CD4+ or CD8+ T cells sorted from blood, obtained in a trial of the OX40 agonist ivuxolimab. The receptors were gathered from an adult with an advanced solid tumor such as melanoma, head and neck, liver or kidney cancer.

This chain links TRBV29-1 with TRBJ2-1; D not resolved. The V gene's germline CDR1 is SQVTM and CDR2 ANQGSEA. The V and J ends lost 6 bases and 8 bases respectively, with 17 bases between them. This CDR3 region has 13 residues. CDR3 DNA sequence: TGCAGCGTCCAAGGGCCAGCATGGGATGAGCAGTTCTTC. Encoded protein: CSVQGPAWDEQFF.

The chain recombines TRBV28 with TRBJ1-1; 9 bases are a match to TRBD1. V gave up 0 bases and J gave up 3 bases; unmatched junction bases: 2. The germline V gene encodes CDR1 MDHEN and CDR2 SYDVKM. The CDR3 covers 15 residues. This CDR3 reads CASSLWGQGYTEAFF. Written as DNA, the CDR3 is TGTGCCAGCAGTTTATGGGGACAGGGCTACACTGAAGCTTTCTTT. Variable domain in full (rest from reference TRBV28 and TRBJ1-1): DVKVTQSSRYLVKRTGEKVFLECVQDMDHENMFWYRQDPGLGLRLIYFSYDVKMKEKGDIPEGYSVSREKKERFSLILESASTNQTSMYLCASSLWGQGYTEAFFGQGTRLTVV.

CDR3 sequence reads: CAWKGGANTEAFF. CDR3 DNA: TGTGCCTGGAAGGGGGGGGCGAACACTGAAGCTTTCTTT. The rearrangement joins TRBV30 to TRBJ1-1, with D perhaps TRBD1 (6 bases). The length of the CDR3 is 13 residues. Germline CDR1 and CDR2: GTSNPN and SVGIG (reference sequence). V gave up 4 bases and J gave up 1 base, with 10 bases separating them.

The chain couples TRBV5-5 to TRBJ2-7, with D tentatively TRBD1 (5 bases). Trimming stripped 2 bases from V and 3 bases from J, with 12 bases between. In germline, CDR1 is SGHKS, CDR2 YYEKEE (reference sequence). The CDR3 length is 14 residues. CDR3 protein: CASSFGTQGYEQYF. The CDR3 DNA follows: TGTGCCAGCAGCTTCGGAACTCAGGGCTACGAGCAGTACTTC.

The rearrangement links TRBV6-4 to TRBJ1-2; D is unresolved. The CDR3 covers 15 residues. V lost 0 bases, J lost 8 bases, and 16 bases lay in between. The germline CDR1 and CDR2 sequences are MRHNA and SNTAGT. DNA of the CDR3: TGTGCCAGCAGTGACTCGATATGGGCGGTCAACGGCTACACCTTC. Residues: CASSDSIWAVNGYTF.

This clone was seen only once. This chain's CDR3 is CASTWVGRGTDTQYF. DNA of the CDR3: TGTGCCAGCACCTGGGTGGGCCGGGGCACAGATACGCAGTATTTT. V and J are TRBV28 and TRBJ2-3; no definite D call. CDR1 is MDHEN, CDR2 SYDVKM, per germline. The CDR3 sequence is 15 residues long. V was clipped by 7 bases and J by 1 base, with 15 bases between them.

As for this clone: A read error may produce the germline difference seen at one junction end. The chain combines TRBV7-9 with TRBJ2-7; 8 bases are a match to TRBD2. The CDR3 consists of 14 residues. Germline V gene lookup returns CDR1 SEHNR and CDR2 FQNEAQ (reference sequence). The CDR3 loop is CASSLAGMGYEQYF. CDR3 bases: TGTGCCAGCAGCCTAGCGGGTATGGGGTACGAGCAGTACTTC.

There are a few counts of this clone. The chain carries TRBV19 and TRBJ2-3; D is unclear. Trimming pared 3 bases from V and 1 base from J, leaving 8 bases between. Germline CDR1 and CDR2: LNHDA and SQIVND (reference sequence). The CDR3 totals 14 residues. CDR3 region: CASSMSGRTDTQYF. DNA of the CDR3: TGTGCCAGTAGTATGTCAGGACGCACAGATACGCAGTATTTT.

J is TRBJ2-1 and V is TRBV11-2; the D gene is possibly TRBD1 (7 bases). Germline lookup yields CDR1 SGHAT and CDR2 FQNNGV. The CDR3 has 18 residues. The V and J ends lost 2 bases and 4 bases respectively, with 21 bases between them. In DNA, the CDR3 is TGTGCCAGCAGCTTAAGGTTACTAGCTTCCAGGGGGTACAATGAGCAGTTCTTC. Amino acids: CASSLRLLASRGYNEQFF.

The rearrangement links TRBV6-1 to TRBJ2-7, with TRBD1 matching over 8 bases. The CDR3 length is 14 residues. With V trimmed by 6 bases and J by 2 bases, 6 bases remained unmatched. Germline V gives CDR1 MNHNS, CDR2 SASEGT. CDR3 bases: TGTGCCAGCAGCCGGACAGGGATAGCCTACGAGCAGTACTTC. Protein: CASSRTGIAYEQYF.

This chain joins TRBV4-1 and TRBJ2-7, with 9 positions matching TRBD1. This CDR3 region has 14 residues. Trimming at V came to 8 bases and at J to 2 bases, leaving 7 bases not matched to a gene. Germline V lookup: CDR1 MGHRA, CDR2 YSYEKL. The CDR3 DNA reads as TGCGCCAGCGCCAGGGACAGGGCCGCCTACGAGCAGTACTTC. Its protein is CASARDRAAYEQYF.